The rows below give T cell receptor beta chains drawn from one sample of a study of cytomegalovirus exposure and HLA in healthy donors. Measured with immunoSEQ multiplex PCR; TCRdb has only the in-frame clones, and not every one. Here the sample table reports 30,000 to 35,000 clones. Sequenced sample: PBMCs. The source is a woman aged 40 to 49 in good health and CMV-seropositive. The conserved cysteine and the conserved F or W are not part of the CDR3 here. Each record gives: V gene, CDR3 protein.

V: TRBV16
CDR3: ASSHKSPGLHNQPQH

V: TRBV30
CDR3: AWTSKRRASSYNSPLH

V: TRBV4-2
CDR3: ASSQDFGRGNTEAF

V: TRBV18
CDR3: ASSPGQAGSPLH

V: TRBV6-5
CDR3: ASTRRGLANYGYT

V: TRBV7-3
CDR3: ASSAGQGTDTQY

V: TRBV10-3
CDR3: AISEGPGRSQETQY

V: TRBV5-1
CDR3: ASSLVGVSGNTIY

V: TRBV27
CDR3: ASSFGQNQPQH

V: TRBV7-9
CDR3: ASTPRGGISNYGYT

V: TRBV28
CDR3: ATGQGVGRGVVYEQY

V: TRBV7-3
CDR3: ASSLEAQGYNEQF

V: TRBV2
CDR3: ASSNNYQPQH

V: TRBV5-6
CDR3: ASSIAGPGVEQF

V: TRBV5-1
CDR3: ASSSGLGLWVETQY

V: TRBV29-1
CDR3: SVRQGGWSGELF

V: TRBV30
CDR3: AWNSGSEQETQY

V: TRBV19
CDR3: AVGRGTDTQY

V: TRBV28
CDR3: ASTPPGVAGYT

V: TRBV6-5
CDR3: ASSRRTGAAGELF

V: TRBV7-2
CDR3: ASSLMAGGDNNYGYT

V: TRBV9
CDR3: ASSPTGNSGNTIY